The T cell receptor beta chain described here comes from a study of T cell repertoires in ileal Crohn's disease. Turning to the study itself: The MI sample came from the proximal margin of the surgical specimen.

Only in-frame clones appear in the TCRdb table, and some are missing; sequencing was by immunoSEQ multiplex PCR. The sample has a few thousand clones; roughly three quarters are singletons. Time point here: proximal margin of the surgical specimen (macroscopically non-inflamed). Germline CDR1 and CDR2: SGHRS and YFSETQ. This CDR3 comprises 16 residues. V was shortened by 3 bases and J by 7 bases, with 20 bases between the two germline ends. Sequenced material: ileal tissue. The receptor was isolated from an adult with Crohn's disease. The J gene is TRBJ2-1, the V gene TRBV5-1; TRBD1 might be the D (6 bases). The CDR3 is CASSYSSQGANNEQFF. CDR3 sequence (DNA): TGCGCCAGCAGCTACTCATCACAGGGAGCTAATAATGAGCAGTTCTTC. Full variable domain (outside the CDR3, taken from reference TRBV5-1 and TRBJ2-1): KAGVTQTPRYLIKTRGQQVTLSCSPISGHRSVSWYQQTPGQGLQFLFEYFSETQRNKGNFPGRFSGRQFSNSRSEMNVSTLELGDSALYLCASSYSSQGANNEQFFGPGTRLTVL.